Listed here is a single T cell receptor (beta chain). Its antigen remains unidentified. The sample comes from a study of tumor and adjacent non-tumor tissue in lung cancer. Study context: Samples averaged roughly 4.3 million productive TCRbeta reads each.

Study-wide results and caveats: Tumor TCR diversity, when higher, was linked to shorter survival.

Between the trimmed V and J ends, which lost 5 bases and 10 bases, there was a span of 23 bases. The germline CDR1 and CDR2 sequences are SGHAT and FQNNGV. The CDR3 loop spans 16 amino acids. RNA was extracted from bulk tissue without any cell sorting. Distant lung tissue was collected more than 3 cm away from the tumor edge. Newly diagnosed lung cancer patients had thoracic surgery in China, August–late 2014, without prior chemotherapy. Three rounds of nested PCR, following a modified ARM-PCR protocol, produced the TCRbeta library. TCRdb used MiXCR to reprocess the multiplex PCR reads, holding one entry per CDR3 protein. Among tens of thousands of distinct CDR3 sequences listed, roughly 60% were seen once.

The rearrangement joins TRBV11-2 to TRBJ2-2; the D gene is possibly TRBD1 (5 bases). This sequence was found in a man in his 70s with non-small cell lung cancer. Sequencing input: distant non-tumor lung tissue. CDR3 DNA: TGTGCCAGCAGCCTGCAGGGAACGTTGTTCGCCGTGGAGCTGTTTTTT. It specifies CASSLQGTLFAVELFF.